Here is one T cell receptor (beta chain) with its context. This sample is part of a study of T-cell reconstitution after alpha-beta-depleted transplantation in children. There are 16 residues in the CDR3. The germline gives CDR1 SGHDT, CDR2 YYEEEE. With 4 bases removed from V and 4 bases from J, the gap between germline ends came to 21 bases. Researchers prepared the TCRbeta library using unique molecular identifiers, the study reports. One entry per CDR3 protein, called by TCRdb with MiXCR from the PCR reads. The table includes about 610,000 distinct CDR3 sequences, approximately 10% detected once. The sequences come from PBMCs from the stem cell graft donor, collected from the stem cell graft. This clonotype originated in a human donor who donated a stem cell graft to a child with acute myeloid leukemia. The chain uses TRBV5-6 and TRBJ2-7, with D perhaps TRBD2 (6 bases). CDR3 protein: CASSPETGTELYEQYF. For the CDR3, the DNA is TGTGCCAGCAGCCCAGAGACCGGGACTGAGCTATACGAGCAGTACTTC.